Listed here are 30 T cell receptor beta chains from one sample, sequenced in a study of vaccination effects on CD4 cells after COVID-19 (dated by TCRdb to between 2022 and 2023). To identify antigen-specific CD4+ T cell clonotypes by their expansion, the ViraFEST assay first stimulated PBMC with viral peptide pools and then applied TCR sequencing. After more than 9 days of culture, CD4+ T cells were isolated with the EasySep CD4+ T cell isolation kit. Healthy vaccine recipients had no prior SARS-CoV-2 infection, confirmed by negative nucleocapsid antibodies before and after vaccination. Library prep was done by the immunoSEQ multiplex PCR assay. TCRdb mirrors the immuneACCESS table, restricted to in-frame sequences. Some clones are absent from its copies; in checked studies, under half trace to an unresolved V gene, and the reason for the others is unknown. Present in this sample are approximately 74,000 clones, about 70% of which were seen just once. The ten largest account for roughly 2.9% of the sample.

Their antigen targets remain unknown. Here the sequenced sample was CD4+ T cells from PBMCs cultured with HCoV-NL63 spike peptides, taken before COVID-19 vaccination. According to the study, the label for this sample's cell subset or site signals: HCoV-NL63 spike overlapping peptide pool stimulation. The receptors originated from a human donor who received a COVID-19 vaccine.

This rearrangement joins TRBV3-1 (or the pseudogene TRBV3-2) to TRBJ1-2, with TRBD1 as a possible D gene (6 bases). The CDR3 runs to 15 residues. The germline V gene has CDR1 LGHDT and CDR2 YNNKEL (reference sequence). V was pared by 1 base and J by 6 bases, with 15 bases between. CDR3 coding DNA: TGTGCCAGCAGCCAAGCGGGAGGGGGAGTGAATGGCTACACCTTC. The encoded protein is CASSQAGGGVNGYTF.

The chain employs TRBV19 and TRBJ1-6; D not resolved. This CDR3 region has 13 residues. V was trimmed by 4 bases and J by 8 bases, leaving 9 bases between them. From germline, CDR1 is LNHDA and CDR2 SQIVND (reference sequence). The CDR3, as DNA: TGTGCCAGTAGTACTATTCCAGATTCACCCCTCCACTTT. This sequence encodes CASSTIPDSPLHF.

The gene calls are TRBV18 and TRBJ2-7; D remains ambiguous. The CDR3 sequence is 15 residues long. Germline V gene lookup returns CDR1 KGHSH and CDR2 LQKENI. V shed 2 bases and J shed 2 bases, with 13 bases lying between them. The CDR3 sequence: CASSPSRTVTYEQYV. CDR3 nucleotides: TGTGCCAGCTCACCATCGCGGACGGTGACCTACGAGCAGTACGTC.

The chain couples TRBV23-1 to TRBJ1-6; perhaps TRBD1 as D (5 bases). TRBV23-1 is annotated as an ORF whose role is uncertain. Trimming pared 0 bases from V and 2 bases from J, leaving 11 bases between. There are 17 residues in the CDR3. The CDR3 reads CASSQSRGGPYNSPLHF. CDR3 nucleotides: TGCGCCAGCAGTCAATCAAGGGGCGGACCCTATAATTCACCCCTCCACTTT.

The chain is built from TRBV20-1 and TRBJ1-5; 9 bases align to TRBD1. This CDR3 has 19 residues. Trimming at V came to 3 bases and at J to 0 bases, leaving 15 bases not matched to a gene. In germline, CDR1 is DFQATT, CDR2 SNEGSKA (reference sequence). CDR3 nucleotides: TGCAGTGCTAGTACAATCCAAGGGACAGGGTCCTATAGCAATCAGCCCCAGCATTTT. This gives the protein CSASTIQGTGSYSNQPQHF.

This chain joins TRBV6-5 and TRBJ2-1, with D perhaps assigned TRBD1 or TRBD2 (5 bases each). The CDR3 has 14 amino acids. Deletions cut 8 bases from V and 5 bases from J, with 16 bases between. Germline V gene sequence: CDR1 MNHEY, CDR2 SVGAGI. CDR3 sequence (DNA): TGTGCCAGCTGGAAAGGGACGGAGAACAATGAGCAGTTCTTC. Translated: CASWKGTENNEQFF.

This clone came up a few times. The chain is built from TRBV3-1 (or the pseudogene TRBV3-2) and TRBJ1-4; TRBD1 matches 7 bases. Trimming took 6 bases from V and 11 from J; bases not matched to a gene: 6. Germline V gives CDR1 LGHDT, CDR2 YNNKEL (reference sequence). This CDR3 is built from 12 residues. CDR3 bases: TGTGCCAGCAGAACGACAGGGAGCAAACTGTTTTTT. It specifies CASRTTGSKLFF.

J is TRBJ2-5 and V is TRBV6-5, with D perhaps TRBD1 (6 bases). V was shortened by 4 bases and J by 5 bases, with 11 bases between the two germline ends. CDR1 and CDR2 (germline): MNHEY, SVGAGI. CDR3 length: 13 amino acids. CDR3 in amino acids: CASSSPGAETQYF. The CDR3 nucleotides read TGTGCCAGCAGTTCTCCAGGGGCCGAGACCCAGTACTTC.

This chain links TRBV29-1 with TRBJ2-3; no clear D gene. V was shortened by 5 bases and J by 0 bases, with 12 bases between the two germline ends. This CDR3 has 14 amino acids. CDR1 is SQVTM, CDR2 ANQGSEA, per germline. The CDR3 reads CSVWGPGSTDTQYF. CDR3 DNA sequence: TGCAGCGTTTGGGGTCCAGGAAGCACAGATACGCAGTATTTT.

The chain has TRBV5-1 and TRBJ2-1; TRBD2 aligns across 7 bases. This CDR3 spans 16 amino acids. With 3 bases clipped from V and 2 bases from J, the junction kept 8 bases outside the gene matches. CDR1 and CDR2 (germline): SGHRS, YFSETQ. CDR3 amino acids: CASSSRLAEAYNEQFF. For the CDR3, the DNA is TGCGCCAGCAGCTCCCGACTAGCCGAGGCCTACAATGAGCAGTTCTTC.

The chain joins TRBV5-1 to TRBJ1-1, with 10 bases lining up with TRBD1. This CDR3 has 15 residues. The germline CDR1 and CDR2 sequences are SGHRS and YFSETQ. Trimming took 4 bases from V and 2 from J; bases not matched to a gene: 5. The CDR3: CASSRRQGANTEAFF. The DNA of the CDR3 is TGCGCCAGCAGCCGTCGACAGGGGGCAAACACTGAAGCTTTCTTT.

The chain recombines TRBV5-1 with TRBJ2-5; 13 bases map to TRBD2. J lost 1 base, V lost 1 base, and 1 base had no gene match. This CDR3 is built from 16 residues. The V gene's germline CDR1 is SGHRS and CDR2 YFSETQ. The CDR3 region is CASSLTSGGAQETQYF. The CDR3 DNA sequence: TGCGCCAGCAGCTTGACTAGCGGGGGGGCCCAAGAGACCCAGTACTTC.

The chain employs TRBV3-1 (or the pseudogene TRBV3-2) and TRBJ1-1; TRBD1 might be the D (5 bases). The germline V gene encodes CDR1 LGHDT and CDR2 YNNKEL (reference sequence). Deletions cut 4 bases from V and 6 bases from J, with 12 bases between. This CDR3 spans 13 amino acids. The CDR3 loop is CASSLIPGAEAFF. The CDR3 DNA is TGTGCCAGCAGCCTTATCCCGGGGGCTGAAGCTTTCTTT.

CDR3 coding DNA: TGCGCCAGCAGCCCCGGGACAGCCACAGATACGCAGTATTTT. Translation: CASSPGTATDTQYF. The chain employs TRBV10-2 and TRBJ2-3, with 7 positions matching TRBD1. The CDR3 sequence is 14 residues long. Germline V gene lookup returns CDR1 WSHSY and CDR2 SAAADI. The V gene end was trimmed by 6 bases and the J gene end by 2 bases; junction bases not matched to a gene: 5.

The V gene is TRBV7-2, the J gene TRBJ2-3, with D possibly matching TRBD1 (6 bases). This CDR3 spans 15 amino acids. From germline, CDR1 is SGHTA and CDR2 FQGNSA. Trimming pared 1 base from V and 5 bases from J, leaving 13 bases between. The CDR3 DNA reads as TGTGCCAGCAGCTTAGGAGGGAAGGGGGAAGATACGCAGTATTTT. Amino acid sequence: CASSLGGKGEDTQYF.

This chain uses TRBV2 with TRBJ1-1; tentatively, D is TRBD1 (6 bases). The V and J ends lost 5 bases and 7 bases respectively, with 8 bases between them. There are 11 residues in the CDR3. CDR1 and CDR2 from the germline V gene are SNHLY and FYNNEI. The DNA for the CDR3 is TGTGCCAGCAGTCGGGACAATGAAGCTTTCTTT. This codes for CASSRDNEAFF. Full variable domain (outside the CDR3, taken from reference TRBV2 and TRBJ1-1): EPEVTQTPSHQVTQMGQEVILRCVPISNHLYFYWYRQILGQKVEFLVSFYNNEISEKSEIFDDQFSVERPDGSNFTLKIRSTKLEDSAMYFCASSRDNEAFFGQGTRLTVV.

Here the CDR3 DNA reads TGTGCCAGCAGTGAATCCGGGATCGCGAACACCGGGGAGCTGTTTTTT. It specifies CASSESGIANTGELFF. The V call is TRBV6-4, the J call TRBJ2-2; D possibly corresponds to TRBD2 (5 bases). Per germline, CDR1 MRHNA and CDR2 SNTAGT. This CDR3 comprises 16 residues. Trimming took off 3 bases at V and 0 bases at J, with 11 bases between the two ends.

This chain joins TRBV4-1 and TRBJ2-1, with 11 bases fitting TRBD2. Germline-derived CDR1 and CDR2 are MGHRA and YSYEKL. The CDR3 spans 16 residues. Trimming cost V 3 bases and J 6 bases; bases outside gene matches: 7. The CDR3 DNA reads as TGCGCCAGCAGCCAGCCGACTAGCGGGGTCCCCAATGAGCAGTTCTTC. This encodes CASSQPTSGVPNEQFF.

The count of this clone is one. The CDR3 region is CASSSTGDYYTEAFF. CDR3 in DNA: TGTGCCAGCAGCTCGACAGGGGACTATTACACTGAAGCTTTCTTT. V gene TRBV5-5 combines with J gene TRBJ1-1; 8 positions match TRBD1. J lost 3 bases, V lost 3 bases, and 7 bases had no gene match. The germline V gene encodes CDR1 SGHKS and CDR2 YYEKEE (reference sequence). The CDR3 consists of 15 residues.

The V call is TRBV11-2, the J call TRBJ2-7, with 10 bases that match TRBD2. After removal of 5 bases from V and 3 bases from J, the junction contained 10 bases not matched to a gene. The V gene's germline CDR1 is SGHAT and CDR2 FQNNGV. CDR3 length: 16 residues. Here the CDR3 reads CASSPSRTSGFYEQYV. The CDR3 DNA sequence: TGTGCCAGCAGCCCTAGTCGGACTAGCGGCTTCTACGAGCAGTACGTC.

In this sample, this clone turned up once. V gene TRBV5-1 combines with J gene TRBJ2-2, with 11 bases lining up with TRBD1. The CDR3 has 16 amino acids. V dropped 7 bases and J dropped 4; count of bases not matched to a gene: 9. Germline-derived CDR1 and CDR2 are SGHRS and YFSETQ. The CDR3: CASRLPGTGGTGELFF. The CDR3 DNA is TGCGCCAGCCGGCTTCCGGGGACAGGGGGCACCGGGGAGCTGTTTTTT. Full variable domain (remainder filled in from reference TRBV5-1 and TRBJ2-2): KAGVTQTPRYLIKTRGQQVTLSCSPISGHRSVSWYQQTPGQGLQFLFEYFSETQRNKGNFPGRFSGRQFSNSRSEMNVSTLELGDSALYLCASRLPGTGGTGELFFGEGSRLTVL.

The chain links TRBV7-2 to TRBJ2-6; 9 nucleotides match TRBD1. Germline assignment: CDR1 SGHTA and CDR2 FQGNSA. Losses at the gene ends were 7 bases for V and 1 base for J; bases not matched to a gene: 5. This CDR3 comprises 16 residues. DNA for the CDR3: TGTGCCAGCATCCCGGGACAGGGTTCTGGGGCCAACGTCCTGACTTTC. Its translation: CASIPGQGSGANVLTF.

V usage is TRBV18 and J usage is TRBJ2-5; D is perhaps TRBD2 (6 bases). V was cut by 3 bases and J by 5 bases, with 13 bases left in between. CDR3 size: 14 residues. In germline, CDR1 is KGHSH, CDR2 LQKENI. CDR3 sequence reads: CASSPPGERETQYF. Here the CDR3 DNA reads TGTGCCAGCTCACCCCCGGGGGAGAGGGAGACCCAGTACTTC.

The rearrangement links TRBV19 to TRBJ2-5; perhaps TRBD1 as D (6 bases). Germline V CDR1 and CDR2: LNHDA, SQIVND (reference sequence). The CDR3 length is 13 residues. The V and J ends lost 6 bases and 5 bases respectively, with 13 bases between them. For the CDR3, the DNA is TGTGCCAGTAGGAGAACAGGGTTGGAGACCCAGTACTTC. It is translated as CASRRTGLETQYF.

The gene calls are TRBV3-1 (or the pseudogene TRBV3-2) and TRBJ2-5; 10 nucleotides agree with TRBD2. The CDR3 has 17 residues. V was clipped by 3 bases and J by 3 bases; unmatched bases: 10. Per germline, CDR1 LGHDT and CDR2 YNNKEL (reference sequence). This chain's CDR3 is CASSQQPWTSGEETQYF. The CDR3 DNA reads as TGTGCCAGCAGCCAGCAACCCTGGACTAGCGGAGAAGAGACCCAGTACTTC.

This clone was observed a few times. The J gene is TRBJ2-7, the V gene TRBV19; D possibly corresponds to TRBD2 (5 bases). V lost 6 bases, J lost 4 bases, and 16 bases lay in between. The CDR3 contains 14 residues. Germline V gene lookup returns CDR1 LNHDA and CDR2 SQIVND (reference sequence). The CDR3 DNA reads as TGTGCCAGTAGGACGGACTTGGGAGTTTACGAGCAGTACGTC. Translation gives CASRTDLGVYEQYV.

This chain connects TRBV7-2 to TRBJ1-5; D is undetermined. V was cut by 2 bases and J by 4 bases, with 9 bases left in between. CDR1 SGHTA and CDR2 FQGNSA come from the germline V gene. This CDR3 is built from 14 residues. The CDR3 bases are TGTGCCAGCAGCTTATGGGGTATAAATCAGCCCCAGCATTTT. Encoded protein: CASSLWGINQPQHF.

This chain links TRBV6-5 with TRBJ2-1, with 7 positions matching TRBD1. Per the germline V gene, CDR1 is MNHEY and CDR2 is SVGAGI. This CDR3 has 14 amino acids. V gave up 5 bases and J gave up 4 bases; unmatched junction bases: 5. The CDR3 protein is CASSTGTAYNEQFF. CDR3 bases: TGTGCCAGCAGTACCGGGACAGCGTACAATGAGCAGTTCTTC.

The chain links TRBV6-6 to TRBJ2-7, with 7 bases matching TRBD1. Germline V gene lookup returns CDR1 MNHNY and CDR2 SVGAGI (reference sequence). The length of the CDR3 is 15 residues. V was clipped by 5 bases and J by 4 bases; unmatched bases: 11. CDR3 nucleotide sequence: TGTGCCAGCAGTCTTGCAGACAGGGTAATGTACGAGCAGTACGTC. It encodes CASSLADRVMYEQYV.

Only a few counts were recorded for this clone. This chain links TRBV30 with TRBJ2-5; the D is unclear. The V gene lost 2 bases and the J gene lost 7 bases, with 17 bases spanning the gap. Germline CDR1 and CDR2: GTSNPN and SVGIG (reference sequence). The CDR3 extends over 14 amino acids. The CDR3 loop is CAWSPGRISSTQYF. The CDR3 nucleotides are TGTGCCTGGAGTCCCGGGCGGATAAGTTCGACCCAGTACTTC.